This record looks at one T cell receptor (beta chain) sequence and its context. What it binds is not known. The study excluded patients with uncontrolled infection, other autoimmune disease, pregnancy or lactation. The source of the PBMCs was roughly 10 ml of fresh peripheral blood. This sample was taken from a study of T cells in Graves' hyperthyroidism and ophthalmopathy. Study background: Peripheral blood collection took place at initial diagnosis, before any treatment.

V lost 3 bases and J lost 3; bases outside the gene matches: 4. In germline, CDR1 is KGHSH, CDR2 LQKENI. CDR3 length: 14 amino acids. Overall study results and limits: Among thyroid clonotypes expanded above 0.001, most also appeared in blood.

It was RNA transcripts that yielded the amplified TCR beta CDR3 regions. The HTBI set primed first-round TCR CDR3 RT-PCR. TCRdb called the multiplex PCR reads again in MiXCR, with one record for every CDR3 protein. The table lists around 700,000 distinct CDR3 sequences, around 19% of them singletons. The source is a woman aged 45-60 years with Graves' hyperthyroidism that later progressed to Graves' ophthalmopathy. The chain recombines TRBV18 with TRBJ2-7, with 8 bases fitting TRBD2. Sequenced sample: blood. The CDR3 bases are TGTGCCAGCTCACCCGGGAGGGGGAGCTACGAGCAGTACTTC. Amino acids: CASSPGRGSYEQYF.